Presented here are 28 T cell receptor beta chains from one specimen sequenced in a study of graft-versus-host responses after intestinal transplantation. TCRdb keeps only in-frame clones here, not all; method: immunoSEQ multiplex PCR. The repertoire has 15,000 to 20,000 clones, around two fifths of them found once; the top ten carry about 3.5%. CFSE-labeled responder cells (roughly 200,000) were plated with roughly 200,000 irradiated, violet-dye-labeled stimulator cells. Sequencing was performed on alloreactive CD8+ T cells from a mixed lymphocyte reaction culture, taken before intestinal transplant. Subset indicated: CFSE-low proliferating T cells sorted from roughly six-day pre-transplant mixed lymphocyte reaction (GvH or HvG direction). The receptors were sampled from a human patient who received an intestinal transplant.

The gene calls are TRBV14 and TRBJ1-2; the D gene is possibly TRBD1 (6 bases). The CDR3 runs to 13 residues. From germline, CDR1 is SGHDN and CDR2 FVKESK. Trimming stripped 4 bases from V and 4 bases from J, with 10 bases between. CDR3 coding DNA: TGTGCCAGCAGCCCGGGACAAAGCTATGGCTACACCTTC. This codes for CASSPGQSYGYTF.

This clone came up a few times. V usage is TRBV6-1 and J usage is TRBJ2-7; 7 nucleotides line up with TRBD2. V gave up 8 bases and J gave up 2 bases; unmatched junction bases: 6. Per germline, CDR1 MNHNS and CDR2 SASEGT. This CDR3 comprises 13 residues. The DNA for the CDR3 is TGTGCCAGCGCCCTAGCGGTACCCTACGAGCAGTACTTC. It encodes CASALAVPYEQYF.

V and J are TRBV7-9 and TRBJ2-7, with D tentatively TRBD1 (6 bases). V was trimmed by 1 base and J by 0 bases, leaving 19 bases between them. CDR1 SEHNR and CDR2 FQNEAQ come from the germline V gene (reference sequence). There are 18 residues in the CDR3. The CDR3 DNA is TGTGCCAGCAGCTTAGTGGGGTCTGGGACAACTTACTCCTACGAGCAGTACTTC. It specifies CASSLVGSGTTYSYEQYF.

The CDR3 DNA reads as TGTGCCAGCAGCCCCTACGGGACGCAGCGACTCGAGCAGTACTTC. As protein: CASSPYGTQRLEQYF. This chain links TRBV9 with TRBJ2-7; either TRBD1 or TRBD2 may fit D (5 bases each). Trimming took off 4 bases at V and 6 bases at J, with 20 bases between the two ends. This CDR3 comprises 15 residues. Germline lookup yields CDR1 SGDLS and CDR2 YYNGEE.

In nucleotides, the CDR3 is TGTGCCTGGAGTGTGATCTACACAGATACGCAGTATTTT. Its translation is CAWSVIYTDTQYF. The gene calls are TRBV30 and TRBJ2-3; D uncertain. The CDR3 runs 13 residues. Germline V gene lookup returns CDR1 GTSNPN and CDR2 SVGIG (reference sequence). Deletions cut 0 bases from V and 2 bases from J, with 6 bases between.

This clone is classed as medium-sized. V usage is TRBV7-7 and J usage is TRBJ2-1; 10 nucleotides match TRBD2. With 5 bases clipped from V and 4 bases from J, the junction kept 8 bases outside the gene matches. The CDR3 covers 16 residues. Germline V gene sequence: CDR1 SSHAT, CDR2 FNYEAQ (reference sequence). The CDR3: CASSPSSGSGYNEQFF. The CDR3 DNA sequence: TGTGCCAGCAGCCCATCTAGCGGGAGTGGGTACAATGAGCAGTTCTTC.

The chain carries TRBV6-5 and TRBJ2-5; D may match TRBD1 or TRBD2 (5 bases each). Trimming pared 4 bases from V and 5 bases from J, leaving 20 bases between. The germline gives CDR1 MNHEY, CDR2 SVGAGI. This CDR3 is built from 16 residues. The CDR3 DNA follows: TGTGCCAGCAGTTTGGACCAGGGCCATCAGCGGGAGACCCAGTACTTC. Its protein product is CASSLDQGHQRETQYF.

V is TRBV25-1 and J is TRBJ2-2, with D possibly called TRBD1 or TRBD2 (5 bases each). Germline CDR1 is MGHDK and CDR2 is SYGVNS. This CDR3 spans 17 amino acids. Trimming removed 4 bases at V and 1 base at J, with 16 bases between. The CDR3, as DNA: TGTGCCAGCAGTGGTTGGCAGGGCGAGGGGAACACCGGGGAGCTGTTTTTT. The encoded protein is CASSGWQGEGNTGELFF.

The V and J genes are TRBV6-6 and TRBJ1-2; possible D gene TRBD1, 5 bases. The CDR3 consists of 13 residues. V lost 6 bases and J lost 3, with 11 bases in between. The V gene's germline CDR1 is MNHNY and CDR2 SVGAGI (reference sequence). CDR3 sequence (DNA): TGTGCCAGCAGCTCCGACAGAGACTATGGCTACACCTTC. It is translated as CASSSDRDYGYTF.

This clone was found a few times. The V call is TRBV5-6, the J call TRBJ2-7, with 7 nucleotides matching TRBD1. The CDR3 runs 12 residues. Germline V gene lookup returns CDR1 SGHDT and CDR2 YYEEEE. The V gene end was trimmed by 0 bases and the J gene end by 6 bases; junction bases not matched to a gene: 0. DNA for the CDR3: TGTGCCAGCAGCTTGGGACAGGGCGAGCAGTACTTC. This codes for CASSLGQGEQYF.

This clone has more than one count but fewer than ten. V usage is TRBV4-1 and J usage is TRBJ2-7; 9 nucleotides match TRBD2. Trimming took 4 bases from V and 2 from J; bases not matched to a gene: 9. The germline V gene encodes CDR1 MGHRA and CDR2 YSYEKL. This CDR3 region has 16 residues. Here the CDR3 reads CASSRRVAGVAYEQYF. The CDR3 DNA is TGCGCCAGCAGCCGCCGAGTAGCGGGAGTAGCCTACGAGCAGTACTTC.

This clone occurred a few times. The V and J genes are TRBV5-8 and TRBJ2-2; D uncertain. Germline-derived CDR1 and CDR2 are SGHTS and YDEGEE. The V gene lost 0 bases and the J gene lost 9 bases, with 6 bases spanning the gap. The CDR3 is made up of 12 amino acids. The DNA for the CDR3 is TGTGCCAGCAGCTTGGGGTTCCGGGAGCTGTTTTTT. The encoded protein is CASSLGFRELFF. Full variable domain (rest looked up from reference TRBV5-8 and TRBJ2-2): EAGVTQSPTHLIKTRGQQATLRCSPISGHTSVYWYQQALGLGLQFLLWYDEGEERNRGNFPPRFSGRQFPNYSSELNVNALELEDSALYLCASSLGFRELFFGEGSRLTVL.

V and J are TRBV5-1 and TRBJ2-1; TRBD2 matches 7 bases. In germline, CDR1 is SGHRS, CDR2 YFSETQ. CDR3 length: 15 residues. J gave up 3 bases and V 1 base, and 4 bases lay outside the gene matches. The CDR3 region is CASSLKRGDYNEQFF. For the CDR3, the DNA is TGCGCCAGCAGCTTGAAGCGGGGAGACTACAATGAGCAGTTCTTC.

This clone has just a few counts. The chain has TRBV18 and TRBJ2-7; 7 bases are a match to TRBD1. V lost 3 bases to trimming and J lost 1 base; unmatched junction nucleotides: 6. The CDR3 has 15 amino acids. Germline V gives CDR1 KGHSH, CDR2 LQKENI. As DNA, the CDR3 is TGTGCCAGCTCACCTCGACAGGGTTGGTCCTACGAGCAGTACTTC. It translates to CASSPRQGWSYEQYF.

The V gene is TRBV14, the J gene TRBJ2-7; 7 nucleotides align to TRBD1. After removal of 0 bases from V and 3 bases from J, the junction contained 5 bases not matched to a gene. Germline lookup yields CDR1 SGHDN and CDR2 FVKESK. CDR3 length: 15 amino acids. DNA of the CDR3: TGTGCCAGCAGCCAAGAAACAGGGGACGGCTACGAGCAGTACTTC. Protein: CASSQETGDGYEQYF. The whole variable domain, filled in from reference TRBV14 and TRBJ2-7, reads EAGVTQFPSHSVIEKGQTVTLRCDPISGHDNLYWYRRVMGKEIKFLLHFVKESKQDESGMPNNRFLAERTGGTYSTLKVQPAELEDSGVYFCASSQETGDGYEQYFGPGTRLTVT.

This clone has only a few counts. This chain uses TRBV2 with TRBJ2-7, with unresolved D. The CDR3 has 15 residues. Between the trimmed V and J ends, which lost 6 bases and 4 bases, there was a span of 19 bases. Germline V lookup: CDR1 SNHLY, CDR2 FYNNEI. The CDR3 loop is CASRDPLPNLYEQYF. The DNA of the CDR3 is TGTGCCAGCAGAGACCCCCTACCGAACCTATACGAGCAGTACTTC. Based on the CDR3 plus reference TRBV2 and TRBJ2-7, the full variable domain is EPEVTQTPSHQVTQMGQEVILRCVPISNHLYFYWYRQILGQKVEFLVSFYNNEISEKSEIFDDQFSVERPDGSNFTLKIRSTKLEDSAMYFCASRDPLPNLYEQYFGPGTRLTVT.

This clone is judged medium-sized. The V gene is TRBV19, the J gene TRBJ2-7; tentatively, D is TRBD2 (5 bases). Trimming cost V 5 bases and J 2 bases, with 13 bases left between them. CDR3 length: 14 residues. CDR1 is LNHDA, CDR2 SQIVND, per germline (reference sequence). CDR3 in DNA: TGTGCCAGTAGTCCTGGACTTGGGGCCTACGAGCAGTACTTC. It specifies CASSPGLGAYEQYF. The full variable domain, in which reference TRBV19 and TRBJ2-7 provide the parts outside the CDR3, is DGGITQSPKYLFRKEGQNVTLSCEQNLNHDAMYWYRQDPGQGLRLIYYSQIVNDFQKGDIAEGYSVSREKKESFPLTVTSAQKNPTAFYLCASSPGLGAYEQYFGPGTRLTVT.

The chain carries TRBV6-7 and TRBJ2-4; 12 bases are shared with TRBD2. TRBV6-7 falls under the ORF class, with uncertain function. This CDR3 has 17 amino acids. Trimming cost V 7 bases and J 1 base; bases outside gene matches: 8. The CDR3, as DNA: TGTGCCAGCACGCGACTAGCGGGAGTAGGGGCCAAAAACATTCAGTACTTC. This sequence encodes CASTRLAGVGAKNIQYF.

The table lists this clone with a few counts. This chain connects TRBV19 to TRBJ2-7; no clear D gene. V lost 5 bases to trimming and J lost 5 bases, with 13 bases between them. There are 13 residues in the CDR3. Per the germline V gene, CDR1 is LNHDA and CDR2 is SQIVND (reference sequence). The CDR3 bases are TGTGCCAGTAGTTGGCATAAGGAGCACGAGCAGTACTTC. This encodes CASSWHKEHEQYF.

This chain joins TRBV9 and TRBJ2-6; the match to TRBD1 covers 9 bases. Germline V gene sequence: CDR1 SGDLS, CDR2 YYNGEE. This CDR3 comprises 18 residues. The V and J ends lost 1 base and 4 bases, in that order; junction bases with no gene match: 9. The CDR3 DNA is TGTGCCAGCAGCGTACCCGGGACAGGGTATTCCGGGGCCAACGTCCTGACTTTC. Protein: CASSVPGTGYSGANVLTF.

The chain recombines TRBV6-6 with TRBJ2-1; D is ambiguous. The V end lost 4 bases, the J end lost 7 bases, and 11 bases lay between the germline ends. Germline loops: CDR1 MNHNY, CDR2 SVGAGI (reference sequence). This CDR3 has 13 amino acids. The CDR3 DNA is TGTGCCAGCAGTTTCGTGGACGAAAATGAGCAGTTCTTC. Translating it yields CASSFVDENEQFF.

A single count supports this clone. The gene calls are TRBV5-4 and TRBJ2-3, with 8 bases fitting TRBD1. Germline V gives CDR1 SGHNT, CDR2 YYREEE (reference sequence). The V and J ends lost 4 bases and 4 bases, in that order; junction bases with no gene match: 8. The CDR3 is 15 amino acids. The CDR3 DNA reads TGTGCCAGCAGCCACCAGGGGGCCGGGGCAGATACGCAGTATTTT. It translates to CASSHQGAGADTQYF.

Here the CDR3 reads CASSPGLAGGTYEQYF. As DNA, the CDR3 is TGTGCCAGCAGTCCCGGACTAGCGGGAGGGACCTACGAGCAGTACTTC. The chain links TRBV5-6 to TRBJ2-7; TRBD2 aligns across 15 bases. V gave up 5 bases and J gave up 2 bases; unmatched junction bases: 5. Germline CDR1 reads SGHDT; CDR2 reads YYEEEE. CDR3 size: 16 residues.

The J gene is TRBJ1-1, the V gene TRBV4-1; possibly TRBD1 for D (6 bases). Germline V CDR1 and CDR2: MGHRA, YSYEKL. This CDR3 spans 14 amino acids. V was shortened by 6 bases and J by 5 bases, with 16 bases between the two germline ends. CDR3 sequence: CASRGGLKKTEAFF. In DNA, the CDR3 is TGCGCCAGCAGAGGGGGGTTGAAGAAGACTGAAGCTTTCTTT.

The gene calls are TRBV5-1 and TRBJ2-7, with D unclear. Germline V gene sequence: CDR1 SGHRS, CDR2 YFSETQ. The CDR3 is made up of 14 amino acids. Trimming removed 0 bases from V and 2 bases from J, with 9 bases in between. The CDR3 DNA is TGCGCCAGCAGCTTGGCCCCACTGCCCTACGAGCAGTACTTC. Translated, it gives CASSLAPLPYEQYF.

This clone came up once. Other nucleotide sequences from this sample produce the same CDR3. CDR3 loop: CASSRLAGPQETQYF. CDR3 nucleotides: TGTGCCAGCAGTAGACTAGCGGGGCCCCAAGAGACCCAGTACTTC. The chain uses TRBV2 and TRBJ2-5, with 11 nucleotides matching TRBD2. CDR3 length equals 15 residues. V gave up 5 bases and J gave up 1 base; unmatched junction bases: 3. Germline loops: CDR1 SNHLY, CDR2 FYNNEI.

To note about this clone: The junction shows a germline mismatch at one end, possibly a read error. V and J are TRBV4-1 and TRBJ2-6; unclear D gene. This CDR3 region has 16 residues. The germline V gene has CDR1 MGHRA and CDR2 YSYEKL. The chain's CDR3 is CASSQEPDSGANVLTF. The CDR3 DNA reads TGTGCCAGCAGCCAAGAACCGGACTCTGGGGCCAACGTCCTGACTTTC.

The chain has TRBV5-1 and TRBJ2-7; the D is unclear. This CDR3 comprises 13 residues. V gave up 1 base and J gave up 5 bases, with 10 bases separating them. Per germline, CDR1 SGHRS and CDR2 YFSETQ. CDR3 nucleotides: TGCGCCAGCAGCTTGCCCGCTGTCCACGAGCAGTACTTC. Translation gives CASSLPAVHEQYF.